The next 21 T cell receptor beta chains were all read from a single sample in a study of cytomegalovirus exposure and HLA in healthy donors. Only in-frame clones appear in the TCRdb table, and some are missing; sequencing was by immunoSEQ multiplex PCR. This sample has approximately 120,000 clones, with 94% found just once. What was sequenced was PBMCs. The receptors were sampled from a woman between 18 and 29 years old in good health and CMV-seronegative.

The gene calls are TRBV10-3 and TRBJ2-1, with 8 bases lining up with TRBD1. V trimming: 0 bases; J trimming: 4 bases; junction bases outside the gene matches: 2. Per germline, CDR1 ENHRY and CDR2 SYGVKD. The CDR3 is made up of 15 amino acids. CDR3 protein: CAISESGDRYNEQFF. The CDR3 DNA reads TGTGCCATCAGTGAGTCAGGGGACAGGTACAATGAGCAGTTCTTC.

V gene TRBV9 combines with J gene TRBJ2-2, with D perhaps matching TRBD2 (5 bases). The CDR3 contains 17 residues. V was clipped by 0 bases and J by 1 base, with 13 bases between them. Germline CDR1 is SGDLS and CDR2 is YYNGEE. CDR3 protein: CASSVATDTRNTGELFF. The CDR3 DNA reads TGTGCCAGCAGCGTAGCTACAGATACTAGGAACACCGGGGAGCTGTTTTTT.

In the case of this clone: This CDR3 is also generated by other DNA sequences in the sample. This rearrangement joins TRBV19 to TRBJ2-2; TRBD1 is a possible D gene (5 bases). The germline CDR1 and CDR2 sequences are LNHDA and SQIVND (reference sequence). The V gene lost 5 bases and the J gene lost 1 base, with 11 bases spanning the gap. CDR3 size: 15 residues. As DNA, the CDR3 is TGTGCCAGTAGTCCTAGGGGCAGGAACACCGGGGAGCTGTTTTTT. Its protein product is CASSPRGRNTGELFF. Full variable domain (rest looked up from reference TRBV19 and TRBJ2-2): DGGITQSPKYLFRKEGQNVTLSCEQNLNHDAMYWYRQDPGQGLRLIYYSQIVNDFQKGDIAEGYSVSREKKESFPLTVTSAQKNPTAFYLCASSPRGRNTGELFFGEGSRLTVL.

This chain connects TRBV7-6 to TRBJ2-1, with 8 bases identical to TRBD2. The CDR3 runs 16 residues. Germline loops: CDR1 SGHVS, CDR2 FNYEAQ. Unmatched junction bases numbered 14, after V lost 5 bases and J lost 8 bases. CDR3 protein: CASSAVPGTSLYEQFF. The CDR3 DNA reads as TGTGCCAGCAGCGCAGTCCCCGGGACTAGTTTATATGAGCAGTTCTTC.

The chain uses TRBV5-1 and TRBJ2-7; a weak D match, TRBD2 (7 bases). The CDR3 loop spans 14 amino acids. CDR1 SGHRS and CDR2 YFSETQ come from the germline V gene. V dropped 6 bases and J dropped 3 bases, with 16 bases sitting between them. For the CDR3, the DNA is TGCGCCAGCACAAGCGGAGGGGGGGGCTACGAGCAGTACTTC. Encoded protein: CASTSGGGGYEQYF.

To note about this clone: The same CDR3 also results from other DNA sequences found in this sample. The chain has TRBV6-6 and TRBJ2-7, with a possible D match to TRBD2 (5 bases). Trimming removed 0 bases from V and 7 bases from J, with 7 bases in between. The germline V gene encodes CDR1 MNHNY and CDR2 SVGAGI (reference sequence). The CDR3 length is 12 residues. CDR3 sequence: CASSYSTGEQYF. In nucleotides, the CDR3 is TGTGCCAGCAGTTACTCAACGGGGGAGCAGTACTTC.

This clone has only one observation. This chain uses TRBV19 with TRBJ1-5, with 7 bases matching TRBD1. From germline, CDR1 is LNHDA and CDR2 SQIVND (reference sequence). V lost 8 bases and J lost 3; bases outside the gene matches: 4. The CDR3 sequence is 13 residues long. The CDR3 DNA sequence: TGTGCCAGTTTGGGACAGACCAATCAGCCCCAGCATTTT. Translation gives CASLGQTNQPQHF.

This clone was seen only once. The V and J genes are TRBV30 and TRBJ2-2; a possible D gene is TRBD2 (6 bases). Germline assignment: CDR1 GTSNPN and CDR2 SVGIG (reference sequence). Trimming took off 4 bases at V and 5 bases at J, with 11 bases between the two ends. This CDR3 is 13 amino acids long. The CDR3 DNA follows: TGTGCCTGGACCCGGAGGGGTACCGGGGAGCTGTTTTTT. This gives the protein CAWTRRGTGELFF.

The CDR3 DNA follows: TGTGCCAGCAGTTTGACAGGGTTGGACATTCAGTACTTC. Amino acids: CASSLTGLDIQYF. The V call is TRBV28, the J call TRBJ2-4, with 7 positions matching TRBD1. Trimming removed 3 bases from V and 8 bases from J; junction bases left unmatched: 4. The CDR3 sequence is 13 residues long. Per the germline V gene, CDR1 is MDHEN and CDR2 is SYDVKM.

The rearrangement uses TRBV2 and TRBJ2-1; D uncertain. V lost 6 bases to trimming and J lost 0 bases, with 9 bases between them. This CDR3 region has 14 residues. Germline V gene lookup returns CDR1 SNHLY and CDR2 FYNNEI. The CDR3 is CASRAASSYNEQFF. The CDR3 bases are TGTGCCAGCAGAGCAGCGAGCTCCTACAATGAGCAGTTCTTC. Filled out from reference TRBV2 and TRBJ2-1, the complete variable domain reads EPEVTQTPSHQVTQMGQEVILRCVPISNHLYFYWYRQILGQKVEFLVSFYNNEISEKSEIFDDQFSVERPDGSNFTLKIRSTKLEDSAMYFCASRAASSYNEQFFGPGTRLTVL.

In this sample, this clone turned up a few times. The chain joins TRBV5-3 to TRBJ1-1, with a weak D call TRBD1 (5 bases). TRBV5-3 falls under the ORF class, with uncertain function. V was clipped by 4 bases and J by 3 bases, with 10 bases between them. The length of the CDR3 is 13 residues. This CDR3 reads CARSGTYYTEAFF. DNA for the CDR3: TGTGCCAGAAGCGGGACTTACTACACTGAAGCTTTCTTT.

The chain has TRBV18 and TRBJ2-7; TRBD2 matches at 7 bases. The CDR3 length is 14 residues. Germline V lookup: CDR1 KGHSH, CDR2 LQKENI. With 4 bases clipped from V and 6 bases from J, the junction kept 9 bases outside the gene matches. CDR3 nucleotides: TGTGCCAGCTCACTCGCCGGGACTATACGCGAGCAGTACTTC. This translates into CASSLAGTIREQYF.

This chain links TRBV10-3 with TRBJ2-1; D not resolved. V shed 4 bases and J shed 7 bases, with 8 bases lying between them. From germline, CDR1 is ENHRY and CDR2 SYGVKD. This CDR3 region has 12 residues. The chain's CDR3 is CAISGGQNEQFF. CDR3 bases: TGTGCCATCAGTGGTGGGCAGAATGAGCAGTTCTTC.

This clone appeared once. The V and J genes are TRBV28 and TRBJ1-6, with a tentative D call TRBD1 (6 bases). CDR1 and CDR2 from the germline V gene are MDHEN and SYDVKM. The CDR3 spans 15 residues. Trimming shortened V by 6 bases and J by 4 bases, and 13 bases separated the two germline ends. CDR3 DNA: TGTGCCAGCAGGACAGGCGACGTTTATAATTCACCCCTCCACTTT. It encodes CASRTGDVYNSPLHF. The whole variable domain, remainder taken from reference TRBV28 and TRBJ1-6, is DVKVTQSSRYLVKRTGEKVFLECVQDMDHENMFWYRQDPGLGLRLIYFSYDVKMKEKGDIPEGYSVSREKKERFSLILESASTNQTSMYLCASRTGDVYNSPLHFGNGTRLTVT.

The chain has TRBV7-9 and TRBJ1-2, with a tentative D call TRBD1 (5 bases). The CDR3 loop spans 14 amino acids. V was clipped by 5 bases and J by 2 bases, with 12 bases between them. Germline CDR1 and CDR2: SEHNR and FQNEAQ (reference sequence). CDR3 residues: CASSPGEGNYGYTF. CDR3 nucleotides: TGTGCCAGCAGCCCCGGGGAGGGGAACTATGGCTACACCTTC. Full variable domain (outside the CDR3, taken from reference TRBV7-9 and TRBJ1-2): DTGVSQNPRHKITKRGQNVTFRCDPISEHNRLYWYRQTLGQGPEFLTYFQNEAQLEKSRLLSDRFSAERPKGSFSTLEIQRTEQGDSAMYLCASSPGEGNYGYTFGSGTRLTVV.

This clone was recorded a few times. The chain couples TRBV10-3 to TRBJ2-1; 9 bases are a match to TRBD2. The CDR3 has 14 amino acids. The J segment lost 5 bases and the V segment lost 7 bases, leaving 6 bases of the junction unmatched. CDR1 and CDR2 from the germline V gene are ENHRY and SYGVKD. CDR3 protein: CAITKTSGNNEQFF. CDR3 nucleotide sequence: TGTGCCATCACGAAGACTAGCGGCAACAATGAGCAGTTCTTC.

The CDR3 region is CASRGAPSPDTIYF. Written as DNA, the CDR3 is TGTGCCAGCAGGGGGGCCCCTTCGCCGGACACCATATATTTT. This chain uses TRBV25-1 with TRBJ1-3; a possible D gene is TRBD1 (6 bases). The CDR3 covers 14 residues. CDR1 is MGHDK and CDR2 is SYGVNS in the germline V gene. V dropped 6 bases and J dropped 8 bases, with 17 bases sitting between them.

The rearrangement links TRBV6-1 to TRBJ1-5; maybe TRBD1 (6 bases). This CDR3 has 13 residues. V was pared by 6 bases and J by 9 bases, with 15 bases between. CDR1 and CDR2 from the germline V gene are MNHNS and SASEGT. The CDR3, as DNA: TGTGCCAGCAGCAGACAGGTCCGGGGGCCCCAGCATTTT. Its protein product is CASSRQVRGPQHF.

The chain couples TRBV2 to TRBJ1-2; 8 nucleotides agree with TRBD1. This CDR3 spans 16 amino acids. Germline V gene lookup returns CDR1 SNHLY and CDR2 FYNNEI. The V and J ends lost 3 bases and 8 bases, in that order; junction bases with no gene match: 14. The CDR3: CASSEDLQGVFGGYTF. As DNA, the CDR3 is TGTGCCAGCAGTGAGGACTTACAGGGGGTTTTTGGCGGCTACACCTTC.

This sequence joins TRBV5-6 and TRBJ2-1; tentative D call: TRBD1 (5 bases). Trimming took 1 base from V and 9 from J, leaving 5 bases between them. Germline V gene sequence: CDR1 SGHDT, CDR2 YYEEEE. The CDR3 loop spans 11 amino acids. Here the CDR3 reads CASSLQGEQFF. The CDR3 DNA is TGTGCCAGCAGCTTGCAGGGTGAGCAGTTCTTC.

The CDR3, as DNA: TGTGCCAGCAGTGACTCTGGCGGGGGCACAGATACGCAGTATTTT. Residues: CASSDSGGGTDTQYF. The chain joins TRBV6-4 to TRBJ2-3, with D possibly TRBD2 on 6 matching bases. Trimming took off 0 bases at V and 1 base at J, with 8 bases between the two ends. Germline CDR1 MRHNA, CDR2 SNTAGT. The CDR3 extends over 15 amino acids.